The clone carrying this T cell receptor (beta chain) was observed a handful of times. The antigen is unknown. The sample comes from a study of cytomegalovirus exposure and HLA in healthy donors. Overall study: T cells numbering around 180 million yielded 117 million unique TCR beta sequences in an earlier analysis. Roughly 80% of 398 genotyped donors fell in the Caucasian-associated ancestry cluster. Points from the study as a whole: Using a false discovery rate of 0.05, a later analysis showed that 15,000 to 20,000 TCR beta sequences were associated with HLA alleles.

Amplification used 60 Vbeta primers and 13 Jbeta primers. Clones were sequenced by immunoSEQ multiplex PCR, and TCRdb holds only the in-frame ones, with some missing. The repertoire holds about 120,000 clones, 8% to 11% seen once, with about 4.7% in the top ten. The clonotype comes from a woman aged 18-29 years in good health and CMV-seropositive. The sequenced sample was PBMCs.

The CDR3 bases are TGCAGCGTTTCCCGGGCAGGGGGCATCTACGAGCAGTACTTC. Translated: CSVSRAGGIYEQYF. The chain has TRBV29-1 and TRBJ2-7, with TRBD1 identical over 8 bases. Trimming took 5 bases from V and 3 from J; bases not matched to a gene: 9. The CDR3 has 14 residues. Per germline, CDR1 SQVTM and CDR2 ANQGSEA.